The clone carrying this T cell receptor beta chain has only a few counts. TCRdb re-called the reads through MiXCR, storing one row per CDR3 protein. Of about 260,000 distinct CDR3 sequences listed, roughly 9.1% are singletons. The sample originates from a study of T cell repertoires in cytomegalovirus infection. Study context: Public TCR beta signatures were indicative of both CMV infection and a matching HLA type.

The CDR3 loop spans 14 amino acids. The trim removed 8 bases at V and 3 bases at J, leaving 7 bases unmatched. The rearrangement joins TRBV12-3 or TRBV12-4 to TRBJ2-1, with TRBD2 matching over 7 bases. The origin of this receptor is a human donor in good health (CMV status not recorded). Some clones in this sample may be carry-over from other donors' samples. The sequencing sample was made of PBMCs. CDR3 sequence: CASLGGRFYNEQFF. In nucleotides, the CDR3 is TGTGCCAGCCTCGGCGGGAGATTCTACAATGAGCAGTTCTTC.